Below are 20 T cell receptor beta chains sequenced from a single sample in a study of identical twins. TCRdb processed the 5' RACE reads anew with MiXCR; each CDR3 protein has one entry. The sample has about 490,000 distinct CDR3 sequences, roughly 15% seen once. The same data also contributed to another study, on yellow fever vaccine responses in identical twins.

Sequencing input: CD4+ T cells sorted from blood. The source is a young woman in good health.

This chain links TRBV12-3 or TRBV12-4 with TRBJ2-2; 11 bases fit TRBD1. CDR3 length: 16 residues. V lost 6 bases to trimming and J lost 6 bases; unmatched junction nucleotides: 9. The CDR3 protein is CASSPRGQGAAGELFF. The DNA for the CDR3 is TGTGCCAGCAGCCCAAGAGGACAGGGGGCGGCCGGGGAGCTGTTTTTT.

The chain combines TRBV12-5 with TRBJ2-5, with 8 bases fitting TRBD2. CDR3 length: 13 residues. The germline gives CDR1 LGHNT, CDR2 FRNRAP. Trimming at V came to 6 bases and at J to 0 bases, leaving 0 bases not matched to a gene. For the CDR3, the DNA is TGTGCTAGTGGACTAGCGGACCAAGAGACCCAGTACTTC. This codes for CASGLADQETQYF.

J is TRBJ2-1 and V is TRBV5-1; D remains unclear. Germline loops: CDR1 SGHRS, CDR2 YFSETQ. The CDR3 covers 14 residues. V shed 0 bases and J shed 6 bases, with 10 bases lying between them. CDR3 bases: TGCGCCAGCAGCTTGGGACACGAACTCAATGAGCAGTTCTTC. Its protein product is CASSLGHELNEQFF.

The chain joins TRBV13 to TRBJ2-2; TRBD2 aligns across 10 bases. J was trimmed by 4 bases and V by 4 bases; bases with no gene match: 6. Germline loops: CDR1 PRHDT, CDR2 FYEKMQ (reference sequence). The CDR3 spans 16 residues. CDR3 bases: TGTGCCAGCAGCTCAACTAGCGGGAAAGGCACCGGGGAGCTGTTTTTT. It specifies CASSSTSGKGTGELFF.

The chain couples TRBV20-1 to TRBJ2-7; D gene unclear. The CDR3 has 11 residues. V gave up 3 bases and J gave up 2 bases, with 5 bases separating them. Germline CDR1 DFQATT, CDR2 SNEGSKA (reference sequence). CDR3 sequence reads: CSASKTYEQYF. CDR3 in DNA: TGCAGTGCTAGCAAAACCTACGAGCAGTACTTC.

The rearrangement joins TRBV5-1 to TRBJ2-4; a weak D match, TRBD1 (6 bases). V lost 0 bases and J lost 7, with 14 bases in between. The CDR3 runs 15 residues. From germline, CDR1 is SGHRS and CDR2 YFSETQ. This chain's CDR3 is CASSLDGQTVNIQYF. The CDR3 DNA follows: TGCGCCAGCAGCTTGGATGGACAGACAGTCAACATTCAGTACTTC.

The rearrangement uses TRBV3-1 and TRBJ2-1; 7 bases fit TRBD2. Germline V CDR1 and CDR2: LGHDT, YNNKEL (reference sequence). Trimming cost V 7 bases and J 5 bases; bases outside gene matches: 29. The CDR3 contains 21 residues. DNA for the CDR3: TGTGCCAGCACGCCAAGTATATTGTTCGGGGGAGGGCCTATAATCCACAATGAGCAGTTCTTC. Translated, it gives CASTPSILFGGGPIIHNEQFF.

The CDR3 nucleotides read TGTGCCAGCGCCCGGGGAGAGGTCCCAGATACGCAGTATTTT. This sequence encodes CASARGEVPDTQYF. The V and J genes are TRBV11-1 and TRBJ2-3; D possibly corresponds to TRBD2 (5 bases). Germline loops: CDR1 SGHAT, CDR2 FQDESV (reference sequence). CDR3 length equals 14 residues. The germline V and J ends were trimmed by 8 bases and 4 bases, with 16 bases remaining between them.

A few counts support this clonotype. The chain joins TRBV5-1 to TRBJ1-1; TRBD1 aligns across 9 bases. CDR3 size: 16 residues. Germline lookup yields CDR1 SGHRS and CDR2 YFSETQ. Losses at the gene ends were 4 bases for V and 5 bases for J; bases not matched to a gene: 12. CDR3 coding DNA: TGCGCCAGCAGCCCCAGACAGGGGGAGGCTTCAACTGAAGCTTTCTTT. It codes for CASSPRQGEASTEAFF.

A few counts support this clonotype. The chain has TRBV12-3 or TRBV12-4 and TRBJ2-5; the match to TRBD1 covers 11 bases. The CDR3 is 15 amino acids. The ends lost 8 bases at V and 5 bases at J; junction bases unmatched: 10. The DNA of the CDR3 is TGTGCCAGCTCTTTCCCGGGACAGGGGGTTGAGACCCAGTACTTC. It specifies CASSFPGQGVETQYF.

The J gene is TRBJ2-6, the V gene TRBV28; 8 bases are shared with TRBD2. This CDR3 comprises 18 residues. The trim removed 5 bases at V and 0 bases at J, leaving 9 bases unmatched. Germline V lookup: CDR1 MDHEN, CDR2 SYDVKM. The CDR3 sequence is CASSPGGGPGSGANVLTF. The CDR3 nucleotides read TGTGCCAGCAGTCCGGGGGGGGGTCCCGGCTCTGGGGCCAACGTCCTGACTTTC. Based on the CDR3 plus reference TRBV28 and TRBJ2-6, the full variable domain is DVKVTQSSRYLVKRTGEKVFLECVQDMDHENMFWYRQDPGLGLRLIYFSYDVKMKEKGDIPEGYSVSREKKERFSLILESASTNQTSMYLCASSPGGGPGSGANVLTFGAGSRLTVL.

This clonotype has only a few counts. J is TRBJ1-2 and V is TRBV5-5; D is possibly TRBD1 (5 bases). The CDR3 is 18 residues long. Trimming pared 2 bases from V and 5 bases from J, leaving 25 bases between. CDR1 is SGHKS, CDR2 YYEKEE, per germline (reference sequence). In DNA form, the CDR3 reads TGTGCCAGCAGCTTAGTAGGGTCCTCAAGGACTGGGGGATATGGCTACACCTTC. Residues: CASSLVGSSRTGGYGYTF.

J is TRBJ2-3 and V is TRBV2, with D possibly being TRBD2 (5 bases). The CDR3 contains 12 residues. CDR1 and CDR2 from the germline V gene are SNHLY and FYNNEI. Trimming removed 6 bases at V and 4 bases at J, with 8 bases between. The CDR3 DNA sequence: TGTGCCAGCAGGACACTAGCAGATACGCAGTATTTT. Amino acid sequence: CASRTLADTQYF.

This clonotype was seen many times. The chain has TRBV5-1 and TRBJ2-1; 7 bases line up with TRBD2. The CDR3 is made up of 14 amino acids. V was clipped by 3 bases and J by 4 bases; unmatched bases: 4. Germline CDR1 SGHRS, CDR2 YFSETQ. CDR3 loop: CASSWEGLYNEQFF. The CDR3 DNA reads as TGCGCCAGCAGCTGGGAGGGCCTGTACAATGAGCAGTTCTTC.

The genes are TRBV29-1 and TRBJ1-1; 7 bases align to TRBD1. The length of the CDR3 is 15 residues. The germline CDR1 and CDR2 sequences are SQVTM and ANQGSEA. The ends lost 5 bases at V and 1 base at J; junction bases unmatched: 10. CDR3 loop: CSVPDRQSSNTEAFF. As DNA, the CDR3 is TGCAGCGTTCCGGACAGGCAGAGCTCGAACACTGAAGCTTTCTTT.

DNA for the CDR3: TGTGCCAGCAGCCAAAACCTCGAGGCCTCTGGGGCCAACGTCCTGACTTTC. Encoded protein: CASSQNLEASGANVLTF. The chain carries TRBV4-2 and TRBJ2-6, with D unclear. The germline V and J ends were trimmed by 2 bases and 0 bases, with 11 bases remaining between them. The CDR3 is 17 residues long. Germline V gene data show CDR1 as LGHNA and CDR2 as YNFKEQ.

The J gene is TRBJ2-3, the V gene TRBV7-3; D gene unclear. Germline V gene sequence: CDR1 SGHTA, CDR2 FQGTGA. The CDR3 is made up of 18 amino acids. V was cut by 5 bases and J by 0 bases, with 21 bases left in between. The CDR3 protein is CASSPGPWTLGSTDTQYF. In nucleotides, the CDR3 is TGTGCCAGCAGCCCAGGACCCTGGACCTTGGGGAGCACAGATACGCAGTATTTT.

The chain recombines TRBV10-3 with TRBJ2-3; D is unresolved. CDR1 is ENHRY and CDR2 is SYGVKD in the germline V gene. Trimming took off 6 bases at V and 0 bases at J, with 4 bases between the two ends. This CDR3 contains 12 residues. The CDR3: CAISSSTDTQYF. CDR3 DNA sequence: TGTGCCATCAGCTCCAGCACAGATACGCAGTATTTT.

In this sample, this clonotype turned up many times. The chain has TRBV29-1 and TRBJ2-5; TRBD1 matches 9 bases. Germline trimming cut 6 bases from V and 5 bases from J; bases unmatched to any gene: 7. CDR1 is SQVTM, CDR2 ANQGSEA, per germline. This CDR3 has 13 amino acids. The CDR3 DNA reads as TGCAGCGTACGACAGGGGGTATGGGAGACCCAGTACTTC. This sequence encodes CSVRQGVWETQYF. Based on the CDR3 plus reference TRBV29-1 and TRBJ2-5, the full variable domain is SAVISQKPSRDICQRGTSLTIQCQVDSQVTMMFWYRQQPGQSLTLIATANQGSEATYESGFVIDKFPISRPNLTFSTLTVSNMSPEDSSIYLCSVRQGVWETQYFGPGTRLLVL.

V and J are TRBV11-2 and TRBJ2-7; no reliable D call. Germline CDR1 SGHAT, CDR2 FQNNGV. The CDR3 has 14 amino acids. V was cut by 1 base and J by 3 bases, with 10 bases left in between. As DNA, the CDR3 is TGTGCCAGCAGCTTAGGGGAACAAGTCTACGAGCAGTACTTC. Translation: CASSLGEQVYEQYF.